The sequence of this T cell receptor beta chain was determined in a study of PD-1 blockade in mismatch repair-deficient tumors. Measured with immunoSEQ multiplex PCR; TCRdb has only the in-frame clones, and not every one. The sample holds fewer than 100,000 clones, roughly 80% seen once. The germline V gene encodes CDR1 SGHVS and CDR2 FNYEAQ. The V end was cut by 5 bases, the J end by 0 bases, with 9 bases between. This CDR3 comprises 14 residues. This specimen consisted of peripheral blood, obtained 12 weeks after starting pembrolizumab. The TCR comes from an adult with mismatch repair-deficient cancer. The rearrangement links TRBV7-6 to TRBJ2-3, with D perhaps matching TRBD1 (6 bases). In DNA, the CDR3 is TGTGCCAGCAGCCCCCAGGGGAGCACAGATACGCAGTATTTT. Residues: CASSPQGSTDTQYF.